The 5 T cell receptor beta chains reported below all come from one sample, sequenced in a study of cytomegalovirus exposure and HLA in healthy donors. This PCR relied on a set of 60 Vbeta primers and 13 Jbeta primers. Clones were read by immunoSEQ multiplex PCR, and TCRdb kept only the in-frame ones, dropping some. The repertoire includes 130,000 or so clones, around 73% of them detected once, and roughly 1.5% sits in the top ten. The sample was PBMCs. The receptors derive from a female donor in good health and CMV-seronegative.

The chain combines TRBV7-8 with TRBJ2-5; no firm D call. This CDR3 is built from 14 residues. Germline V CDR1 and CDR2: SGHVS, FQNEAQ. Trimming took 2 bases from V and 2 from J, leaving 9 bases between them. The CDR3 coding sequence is TGTGCCAGCAGCTTATATGACGGGCAAGAGACCCAGTACTTC. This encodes CASSLYDGQETQYF.

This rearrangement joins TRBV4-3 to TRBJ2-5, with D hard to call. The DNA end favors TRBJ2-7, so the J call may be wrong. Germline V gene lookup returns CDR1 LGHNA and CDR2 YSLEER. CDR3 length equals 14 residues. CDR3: CASSQDRVRYEQYF. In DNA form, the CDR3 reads TGCGCCAGCAGCCAAGATCGTGTCCGCTACGAGCAGTACTTC.

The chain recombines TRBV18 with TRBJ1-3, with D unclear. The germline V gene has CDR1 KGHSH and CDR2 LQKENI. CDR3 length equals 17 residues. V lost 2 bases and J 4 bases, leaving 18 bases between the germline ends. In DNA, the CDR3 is TGTGCCAGCTCACCAGCCCTCGCCTCAACGGTCGGAAACACCATATATTTT. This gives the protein CASSPALASTVGNTIYF.

In nucleotides, the CDR3 is TGTGCCAGCAGGCCGTCAGCGGGAGGTTCCTACAATGAGCAGTTCTTC. Translated, it gives CASRPSAGGSYNEQFF. The chain joins TRBV14 to TRBJ2-1; 9 bases match TRBD2. Germline V gives CDR1 SGHDN, CDR2 FVKESK. The CDR3 totals 16 residues. With 6 bases clipped from V and 1 base from J, the junction kept 7 bases outside the gene matches.

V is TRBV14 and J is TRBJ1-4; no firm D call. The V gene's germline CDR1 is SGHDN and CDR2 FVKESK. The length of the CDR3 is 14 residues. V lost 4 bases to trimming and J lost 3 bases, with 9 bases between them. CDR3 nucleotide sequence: TGTGCCAGCAGCCTAAACGGGGCTAATGAAAAACTGTTTTTT. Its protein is CASSLNGANEKLFF.